The T cell receptor (beta chain) described here comes from a study of vaccination effects on CD4 cells after COVID-19. This clone was seen only once. The antigen remains undetermined. Assay: immunoSEQ multiplex PCR; the TCRdb copy retains only in-frame clones and omits some. The sample consists of 24,000 or so clones, 77% of them appearing once. Sequencing followed a ViraFEST assay step that expanded antigen-specific CD4+ T cells with viral peptide pools. After roughly 11 days in culture, the CD4+ T cells were isolated. This person's SARS-CoV-2 infection, confirmed by PCR, occurred between March and December 2020. The sample consisted of CD4+ T cells from PBMCs cultured with HCoV-NL63 spike peptides, taken before COVID-19 vaccination. The sequence derives from a human donor who had a prior SARS-CoV-2 infection.

CDR3 DNA sequence: TGTGCCAGCAGTTACTCCGACAGTAGGAACACTGAAGCTTTCTTT. This encodes CASSYSDSRNTEAFF. The gene calls are TRBV6-6 and TRBJ1-1; D possibly corresponds to TRBD1 (5 bases). Trimming shortened V by 0 bases and J by 1 base, and 9 bases separated the two germline ends. The CDR3 runs 15 residues. Germline loops: CDR1 MNHNY, CDR2 SVGAGI (reference sequence).